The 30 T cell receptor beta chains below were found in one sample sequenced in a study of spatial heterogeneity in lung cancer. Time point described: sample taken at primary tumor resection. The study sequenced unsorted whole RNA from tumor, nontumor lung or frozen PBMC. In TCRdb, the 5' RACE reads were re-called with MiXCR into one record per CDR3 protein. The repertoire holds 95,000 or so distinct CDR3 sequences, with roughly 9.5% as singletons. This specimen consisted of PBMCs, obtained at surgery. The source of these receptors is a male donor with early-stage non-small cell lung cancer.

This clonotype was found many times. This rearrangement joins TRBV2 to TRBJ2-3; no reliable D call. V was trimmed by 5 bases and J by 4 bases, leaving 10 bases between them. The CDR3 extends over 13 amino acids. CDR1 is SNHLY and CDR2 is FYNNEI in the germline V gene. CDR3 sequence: CASSPRGPDTQYF. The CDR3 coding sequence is TGTGCCAGCAGTCCCCGTGGCCCAGATACGCAGTATTTT.

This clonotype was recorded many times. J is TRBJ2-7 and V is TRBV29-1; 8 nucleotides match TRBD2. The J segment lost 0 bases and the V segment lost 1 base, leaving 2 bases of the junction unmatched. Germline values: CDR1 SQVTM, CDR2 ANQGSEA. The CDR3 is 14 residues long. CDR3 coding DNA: TGCAGCGTTGAAGCCAGCGGGAGCTCCTACGAGCAGTACTTC. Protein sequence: CSVEASGSSYEQYF.

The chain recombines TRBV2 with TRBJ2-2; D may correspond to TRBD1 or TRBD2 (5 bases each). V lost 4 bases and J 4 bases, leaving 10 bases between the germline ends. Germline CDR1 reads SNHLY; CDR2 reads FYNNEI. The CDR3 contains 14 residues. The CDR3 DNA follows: TGTGCCAGCAGTGTAACGGGGCCCACCGGGGAGCTGTTTTTT. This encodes CASSVTGPTGELFF.

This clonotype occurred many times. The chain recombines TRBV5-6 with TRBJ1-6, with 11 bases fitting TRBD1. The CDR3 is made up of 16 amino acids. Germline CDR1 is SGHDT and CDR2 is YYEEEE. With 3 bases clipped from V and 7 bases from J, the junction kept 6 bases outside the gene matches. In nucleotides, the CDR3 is TGTGCCAGCAGCTCATTGGACAGGGGGCCCAATTCACCCCTCCACTTT. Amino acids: CASSSLDRGPNSPLHF.

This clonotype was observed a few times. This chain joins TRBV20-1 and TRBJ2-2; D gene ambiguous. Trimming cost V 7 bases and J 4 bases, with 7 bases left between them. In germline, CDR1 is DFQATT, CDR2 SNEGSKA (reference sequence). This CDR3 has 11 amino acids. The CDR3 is CSVAFTGELFF. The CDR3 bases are TGCAGTGTGGCCTTCACCGGGGAGCTGTTTTTT.

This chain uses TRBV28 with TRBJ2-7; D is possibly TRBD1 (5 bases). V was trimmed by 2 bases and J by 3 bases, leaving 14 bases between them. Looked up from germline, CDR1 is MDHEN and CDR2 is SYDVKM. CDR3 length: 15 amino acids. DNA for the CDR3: TGTGCCAGCAGTTTAAGTGGGCAGGGCTTCTACGAGCAGTACTTC. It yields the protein CASSLSGQGFYEQYF.

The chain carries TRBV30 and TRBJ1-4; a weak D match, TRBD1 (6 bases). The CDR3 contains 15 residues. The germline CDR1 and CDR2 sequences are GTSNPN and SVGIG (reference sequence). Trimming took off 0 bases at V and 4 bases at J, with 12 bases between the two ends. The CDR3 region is CAWSVPTGLNEKLFF. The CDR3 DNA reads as TGTGCCTGGAGTGTACCGACAGGTCTTAATGAAAAACTGTTTTTT. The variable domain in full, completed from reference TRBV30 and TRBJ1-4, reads SQTIHQWPATLVQPVGSPLSLECTVEGTSNPNLYWYRQAAGRGLQLLFYSVGIGQISSEVPQNLSASRPQDRQFILSSKKLLLSDSGFYLCAWSVPTGLNEKLFFGSGTQLSVL.

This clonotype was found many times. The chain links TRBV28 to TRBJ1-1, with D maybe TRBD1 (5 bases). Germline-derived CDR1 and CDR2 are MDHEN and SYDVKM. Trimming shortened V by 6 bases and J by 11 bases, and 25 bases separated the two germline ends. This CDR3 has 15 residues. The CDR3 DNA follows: TGTGCCAGCAGCTCGAGTGCCGGGACCCCAATGAGGGCTTTCTTT. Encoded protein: CASSSSAGTPMRAFF.

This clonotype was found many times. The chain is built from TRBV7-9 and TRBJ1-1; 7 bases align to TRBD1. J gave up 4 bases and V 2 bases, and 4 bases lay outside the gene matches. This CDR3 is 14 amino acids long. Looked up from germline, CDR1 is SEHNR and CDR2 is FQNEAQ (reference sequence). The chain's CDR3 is CASSLPGGGTEAFF. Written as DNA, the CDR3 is TGTGCCAGCAGCTTACCAGGGGGAGGCACTGAAGCTTTCTTT.

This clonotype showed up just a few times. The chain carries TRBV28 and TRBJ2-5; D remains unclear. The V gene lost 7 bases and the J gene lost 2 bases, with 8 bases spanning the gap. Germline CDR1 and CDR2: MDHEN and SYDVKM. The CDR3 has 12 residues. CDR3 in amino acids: CASNGRQETQYF. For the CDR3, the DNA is TGTGCCAGCAACGGCAGGCAAGAGACCCAGTACTTC.

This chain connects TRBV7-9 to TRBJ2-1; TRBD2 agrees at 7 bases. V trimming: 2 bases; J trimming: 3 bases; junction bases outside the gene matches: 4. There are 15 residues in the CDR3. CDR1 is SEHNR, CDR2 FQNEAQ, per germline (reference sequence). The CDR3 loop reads CASSLPGRIYNEQFF. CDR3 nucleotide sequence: TGTGCCAGCAGCTTACCCGGGAGGATCTACAATGAGCAGTTCTTC.

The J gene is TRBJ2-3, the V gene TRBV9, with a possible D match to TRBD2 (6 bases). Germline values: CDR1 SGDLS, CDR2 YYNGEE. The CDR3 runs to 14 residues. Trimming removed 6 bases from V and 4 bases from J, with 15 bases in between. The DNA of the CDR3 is TGTGCCAGCACCCCCTGGGGGGTTTCAGATACGCAGTATTTT. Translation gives CASTPWGVSDTQYF. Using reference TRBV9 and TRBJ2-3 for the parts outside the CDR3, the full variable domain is DSGVTQTPKHLITATGQRVTLRCSPRSGDLSVYWYQQSLDQGLQFLIQYYNGEERAKGNILERFSAQQFPDLHSELNLSSLELGDSALYFCASTPWGVSDTQYFGPGTRLTVL.

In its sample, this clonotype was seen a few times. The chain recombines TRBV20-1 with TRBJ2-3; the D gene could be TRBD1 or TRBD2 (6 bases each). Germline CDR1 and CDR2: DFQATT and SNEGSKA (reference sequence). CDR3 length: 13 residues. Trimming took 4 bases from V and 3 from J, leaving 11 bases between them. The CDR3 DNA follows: TGCAGTGCTAAAAAGGGGGGAACAGATACGCAGTATTTT. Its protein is CSAKKGGTDTQYF.

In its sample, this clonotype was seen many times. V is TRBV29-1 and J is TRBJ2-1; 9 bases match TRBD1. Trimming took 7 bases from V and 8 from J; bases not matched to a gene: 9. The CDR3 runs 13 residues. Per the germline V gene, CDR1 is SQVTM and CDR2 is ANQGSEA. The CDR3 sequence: CSASGTGQYEQFF. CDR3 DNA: TGCAGCGCATCCGGGACAGGGCAGTATGAGCAGTTCTTC.

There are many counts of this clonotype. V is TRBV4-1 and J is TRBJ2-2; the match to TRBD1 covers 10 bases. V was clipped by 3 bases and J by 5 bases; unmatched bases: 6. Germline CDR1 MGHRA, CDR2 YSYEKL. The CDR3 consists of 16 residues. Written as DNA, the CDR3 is TGCGCCAGCAGCCAGTCTCCGGGACAGGGGACCGGGGAGCTGTTTTTT. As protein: CASSQSPGQGTGELFF.

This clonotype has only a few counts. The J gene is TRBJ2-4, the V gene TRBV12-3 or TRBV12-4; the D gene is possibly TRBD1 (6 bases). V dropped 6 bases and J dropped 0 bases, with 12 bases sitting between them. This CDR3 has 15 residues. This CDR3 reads CASRTQGLAKNIQYF. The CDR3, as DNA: TGTGCCAGCAGAACACAGGGCCTAGCCAAAAACATTCAGTACTTC.

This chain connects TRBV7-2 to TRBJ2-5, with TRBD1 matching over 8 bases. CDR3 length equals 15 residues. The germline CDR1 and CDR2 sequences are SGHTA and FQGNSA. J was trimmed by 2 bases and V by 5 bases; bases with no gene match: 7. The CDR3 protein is CASSTGQGGQETQYF. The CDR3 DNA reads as TGTGCCAGCAGCACCGGACAGGGTGGACAAGAGACCCAGTACTTC.

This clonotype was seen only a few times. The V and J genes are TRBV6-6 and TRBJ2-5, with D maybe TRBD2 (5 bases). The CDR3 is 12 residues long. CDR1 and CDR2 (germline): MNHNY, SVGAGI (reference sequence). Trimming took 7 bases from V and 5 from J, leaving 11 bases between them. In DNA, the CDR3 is TGTGCCAGCAATCGGCCGGGGGAGACCCAGTACTTC. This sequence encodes CASNRPGETQYF.

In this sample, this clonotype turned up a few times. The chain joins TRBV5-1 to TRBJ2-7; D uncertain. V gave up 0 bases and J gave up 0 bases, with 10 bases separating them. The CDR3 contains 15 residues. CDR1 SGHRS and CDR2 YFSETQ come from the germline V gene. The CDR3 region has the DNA TGCGCCAGCAGCTTGGTGGCTTCCAGCTCCTACGAGCAGTACTTC. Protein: CASSLVASSSYEQYF.

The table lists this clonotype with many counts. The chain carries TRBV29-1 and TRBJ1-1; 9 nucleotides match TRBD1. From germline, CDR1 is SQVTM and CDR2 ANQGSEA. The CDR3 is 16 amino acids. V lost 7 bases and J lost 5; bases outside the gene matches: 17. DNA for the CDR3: TGCAGCGGTGATTCGGGACAGGGATCCCGTTGGACTGAAGCTTTCTTT. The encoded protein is CSGDSGQGSRWTEAFF.

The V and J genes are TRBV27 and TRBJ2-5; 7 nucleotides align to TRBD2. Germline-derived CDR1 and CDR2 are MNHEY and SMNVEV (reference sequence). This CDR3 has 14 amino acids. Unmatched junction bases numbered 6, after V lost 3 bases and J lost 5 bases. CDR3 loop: CASSLRTRTETQYF. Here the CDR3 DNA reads TGTGCCAGCAGTTTGAGGACTAGGACTGAGACCCAGTACTTC.

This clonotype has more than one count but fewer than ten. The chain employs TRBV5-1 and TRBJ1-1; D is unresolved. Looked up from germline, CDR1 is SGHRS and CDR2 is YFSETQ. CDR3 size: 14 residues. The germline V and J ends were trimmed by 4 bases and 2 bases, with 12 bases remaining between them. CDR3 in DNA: TGCGCCAGCAGCCCCCAGCCTTCTAACACTGAAGCTTTCTTT. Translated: CASSPQPSNTEAFF.

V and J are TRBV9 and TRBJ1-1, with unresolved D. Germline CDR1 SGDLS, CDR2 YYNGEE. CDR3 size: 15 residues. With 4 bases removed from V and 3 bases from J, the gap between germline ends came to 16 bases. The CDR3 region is CASSPEQRMYTEAFF. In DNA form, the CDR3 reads TGTGCCAGCAGCCCGGAACAGAGGATGTACACTGAAGCTTTCTTT.

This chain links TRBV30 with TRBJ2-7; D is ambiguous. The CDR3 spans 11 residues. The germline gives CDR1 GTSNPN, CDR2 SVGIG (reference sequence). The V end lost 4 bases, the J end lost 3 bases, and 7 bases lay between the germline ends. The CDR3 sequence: CAWTDLYEQYF. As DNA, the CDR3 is TGTGCCTGGACTGACCTCTACGAGCAGTACTTC.

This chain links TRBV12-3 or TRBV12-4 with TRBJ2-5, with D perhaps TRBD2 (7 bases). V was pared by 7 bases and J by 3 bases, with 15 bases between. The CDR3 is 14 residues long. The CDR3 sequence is CASTLWGGKETQYF. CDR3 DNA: TGTGCCAGCACCCTTTGGGGGGGCAAAGAGACCCAGTACTTC.

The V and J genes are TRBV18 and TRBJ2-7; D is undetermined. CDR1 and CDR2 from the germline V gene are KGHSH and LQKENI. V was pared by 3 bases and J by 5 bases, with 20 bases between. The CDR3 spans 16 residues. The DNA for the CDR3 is TGTGCCAGCTCACCTTTCCCGGCGGTAAAAGCTAACGAGCAGTACTTC. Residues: CASSPFPAVKANEQYF.

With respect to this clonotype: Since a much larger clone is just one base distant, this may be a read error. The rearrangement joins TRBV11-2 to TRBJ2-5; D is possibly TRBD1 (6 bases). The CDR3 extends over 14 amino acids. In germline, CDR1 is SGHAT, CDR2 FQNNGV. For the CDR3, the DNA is TGTCCCAGCAGCTCTTGGACAGACCAAGAGACCCAGTACTTC. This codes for CPSSSWTDQETQYF.

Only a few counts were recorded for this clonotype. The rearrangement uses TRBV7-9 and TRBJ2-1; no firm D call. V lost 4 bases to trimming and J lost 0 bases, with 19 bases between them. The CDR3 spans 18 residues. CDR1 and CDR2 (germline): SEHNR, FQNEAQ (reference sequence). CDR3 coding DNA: TGTGCCAGCAGCTCCTTGGGCCGAGATCCTGTCTCCTACAATGAGCAGTTCTTC. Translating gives CASSSLGRDPVSYNEQFF.

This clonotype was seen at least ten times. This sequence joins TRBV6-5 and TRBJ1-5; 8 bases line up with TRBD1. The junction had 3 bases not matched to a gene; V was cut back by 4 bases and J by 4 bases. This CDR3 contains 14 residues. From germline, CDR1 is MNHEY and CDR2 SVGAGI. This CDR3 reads CASSFDRGNQPQHF. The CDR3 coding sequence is TGTGCCAGCAGTTTTGACAGGGGAAATCAGCCCCAGCATTTT.

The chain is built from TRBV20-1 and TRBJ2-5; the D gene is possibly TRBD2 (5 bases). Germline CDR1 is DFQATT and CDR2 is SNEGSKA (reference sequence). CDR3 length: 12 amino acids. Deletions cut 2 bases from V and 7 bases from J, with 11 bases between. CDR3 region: CSARTPEGTQYF. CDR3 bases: TGCAGTGCTAGAACCCCCGAGGGGACCCAGTACTTC.